The clone carrying this T cell receptor (beta chain) appeared a single time. No antigen is known for it. The sample is drawn from a study of cytomegalovirus exposure and HLA in healthy donors. The overall study: Both the roughly 120 validation repertoires and the 666 first-cohort repertoires used the same platform, as reported by a later analysis.

Sequencing was performed with immunoSEQ multiplex PCR; in TCRdb, only in-frame clones are kept and a portion is missing. The sample lists about 98,000 clones; roughly nine tenths were seen once. The study's findings and limits: The listing of 150 to 200 TCR beta chains classed them as cytomegalovirus-associated.

Input material: PBMCs. The receptor's source is a man aged 18 to 30 in good health and CMV-seropositive.

For the CDR3, the DNA is TGCGCCAGCAGCTTGTGGGGGCTGGGGTTGGACACTGAAGCTTTCTTT. This translates into CASSLWGLGLDTEAFF. V and J are TRBV5-1 and TRBJ1-1, with D possibly matching TRBD1 (6 bases). V shed 1 base and J shed 3 bases, with 16 bases lying between them. Germline lookup yields CDR1 SGHRS and CDR2 YFSETQ. The CDR3 totals 16 residues. Complete variable domain (other parts from reference TRBV5-1 and TRBJ1-1): KAGVTQTPRYLIKTRGQQVTLSCSPISGHRSVSWYQQTPGQGLQFLFEYFSETQRNKGNFPGRFSGRQFSNSRSEMNVSTLELGDSALYLCASSLWGLGLDTEAFFGQGTRLTVV.